This T cell receptor (beta chain) was observed in a study of response to subunit inactivated influenza vaccine. Study results and caveats: Authors suggested each seasonal flu vaccination may recruit only limited numbers of new T cells.

One entry per CDR3 protein results from TCRdb running MiXCR on the RT-PCR reads. Counted here are some 520,000 distinct CDR3 sequences, more than 15% occurring once; the ten biggest clones make up 2.5% to 3.5%. J gave up 6 bases and V 3 bases, and 6 bases lay outside the gene matches. The germline V gene has CDR1 MDHEN and CDR2 SYDVKM. This CDR3 region has 15 residues. This clonotype was observed a handful of times. The target antigen is unknown. The V gene is TRBV28, the J gene TRBJ2-2; 8 nucleotides match TRBD1. Sequences were derived from CD4+ T cells sorted from PBMCs, sampled 23 months after vaccination. This clonotype originated in a man aged 50-75 years who received an inactivated influenza vaccine. The CDR3 loop is CASSFPGGASGELFF. In DNA, the CDR3 is TGTGCCAGCAGTTTCCCAGGGGGCGCATCCGGGGAGCTGTTTTTT.